This T cell receptor beta chain was captured by sequencing in a study of blood T cell repertoires in COVID-19. Overall study: Samples of COVID-19 (acute and convalescent) were obtained from the United States, Italy and Spain.

The CDR3 is 16 amino acids. The germline CDR1 and CDR2 sequences are LGHNA and YSLEER. V shed 0 bases, J shed 15 bases, and the junction held 13 bases outside the gene matches. Clones were sequenced by immunoSEQ multiplex PCR, and TCRdb holds only the in-frame ones, with some missing. The table lists about 170,000 clones, about 80% of them singletons. The specimen sequenced was PBMCs or T cells enriched from blood (not recorded which). The chain is built from TRBV4-3 and TRBJ2-4; TRBD2 agrees at 11 bases. The receptor's source is a woman between 70 and 85 years old in a cohort exposed to, infected with or recovered from COVID-19 (not recorded which). The CDR3 DNA sequence: TGCGCCAGCAGCCAAGATAGTTCGACTAGCGGGGTCCCTGGGTACTTC. Translated: CASSQDSSTSGVPGYF.